These 29 T cell receptor beta chains were sequenced from one sample in a study of T cells in localized non-small cell lung cancer. Here immunoSEQ multiplex PCR was the method, and the copy in TCRdb shows in-frame clones only, minus some. The table has 45,000 or so clones, 80% to 85% seen once. The material sequenced was peripheral blood mononuclear cells, taken before any cancer treatment. The receptors originated from a man aged 35 to 69 with stage III lung adenocarcinoma.

The chain recombines TRBV30 with TRBJ2-1; a possible D gene is TRBD1 (6 bases). The germline gives CDR1 GTSNPN, CDR2 SVGIG (reference sequence). The V end was cut by 2 bases, the J end by 5 bases, with 7 bases between. The CDR3 contains 12 residues. CDR3: CAWSPGDNEQFF. CDR3 nucleotides: TGTGCCTGGAGTCCAGGGGACAATGAGCAGTTCTTC.

The chain employs TRBV19 and TRBJ2-2; D not resolved. Germline V CDR1 and CDR2: LNHDA, SQIVND (reference sequence). The CDR3 loop spans 15 amino acids. V was trimmed by 4 bases and J by 3 bases, leaving 12 bases between them. CDR3 nucleotide sequence: TGTGCCAGTAGTAATCTAGTGGTATACACCGGGGAGCTGTTTTTT. Its protein is CASSNLVVYTGELFF.

This sequence joins TRBV5-1 and TRBJ2-7; unclear D gene. Trimming removed 0 bases at V and 0 bases at J, with 7 bases between. The germline gives CDR1 SGHRS, CDR2 YFSETQ. This CDR3 is 14 amino acids long. CDR3 DNA: TGCGCCAGCAGCTTGGTGCCCATCTCCTACGAGCAGTACTTC. It yields the protein CASSLVPISYEQYF.

The chain employs TRBV4-1 and TRBJ2-5; a possible D gene is TRBD2 (6 bases). This CDR3 region has 13 residues. Germline CDR1 is MGHRA and CDR2 is YSYEKL. Trimming shortened V by 1 base and J by 4 bases, and 7 bases separated the two germline ends. The CDR3 DNA sequence: TGCGCCAGCAGCCAAGGACTAGTAGAGACCCAGTACTTC. This sequence encodes CASSQGLVETQYF.

The J gene is TRBJ2-7, the V gene TRBV2; 9 bases agree with TRBD1. The CDR3 has 16 residues. Germline V gene lookup returns CDR1 SNHLY and CDR2 FYNNEI. Trimming at V came to 5 bases and at J to 1 base, leaving 9 bases not matched to a gene. Here the CDR3 reads CASSLSRDRVSYEQYF. Here the CDR3 DNA reads TGTGCCAGCAGTTTATCCCGGGACAGGGTGTCCTACGAGCAGTACTTC.

The rearrangement links TRBV5-4 to TRBJ2-7; 7 bases map to TRBD1. Germline assignment: CDR1 SGHNT and CDR2 YYREEE (reference sequence). Trimming at V came to 4 bases and at J to 6 bases, leaving 10 bases not matched to a gene. The CDR3 length is 14 residues. CDR3 coding DNA: TGTGCCAGCAGCGTTGACAGGGCCGCCGCCGAGCAGTACTTC. It translates to CASSVDRAAAEQYF.

The chain joins TRBV30 to TRBJ2-7; maybe TRBD2 (5 bases). Germline values: CDR1 GTSNPN, CDR2 SVGIG (reference sequence). Trimming pared 3 bases from V and 0 bases from J, leaving 15 bases between. This CDR3 is 15 amino acids long. The CDR3 nucleotides are TGTGCCTGGAGCTGGGTCCAGGACTTCTCCTACGAGCAGTACTTC. As protein: CAWSWVQDFSYEQYF.

For this clone: An end of the junction differs from the germline gene, which may be a read error. The chain combines TRBV6-5 with TRBJ2-6; D not certain. This CDR3 has 13 amino acids. Per the germline V gene, CDR1 is MNHEY and CDR2 is SVGAGI. The CDR3 DNA follows: TGTGCCAGCAGCTACTCTGGGGCCAACGTCCTGACTTTC. Protein sequence: CASSYSGANVLTF.

This clone was counted only a few times. V gene TRBV18 combines with J gene TRBJ1-5; D is unclear. The CDR3 contains 13 residues. Germline V gene lookup returns CDR1 KGHSH and CDR2 LQKENI. The germline V and J ends were trimmed by 6 bases and 4 bases, with 10 bases remaining between them. The CDR3, as DNA: TGTGCCAGCTCGAATCATACAAATCAGCCCCAGCATTTT. Its protein is CASSNHTNQPQHF.

This chain's CDR3 is CASSLALAGAQETQYF. The DNA of the CDR3 is TGTGCCAGCAGCTTAGCCCTAGCGGGGGCACAAGAGACCCAGTACTTC. The V call is TRBV11-1, the J call TRBJ2-5; 10 positions agree with TRBD2. The trim removed 0 bases at V and 2 bases at J, leaving 3 bases unmatched. The CDR3 has 16 residues. The germline gives CDR1 SGHAT, CDR2 FQDESV (reference sequence).

The chain recombines TRBV6-5 with TRBJ1-2, with D possibly being TRBD1 (6 bases). The CDR3 extends over 11 amino acids. Germline V gene sequence: CDR1 MNHEY, CDR2 SVGAGI. The V end lost 5 bases, the J end lost 10 bases, and 11 bases lay between the germline ends. The CDR3 loop reads CASSPQGFYTF. DNA for the CDR3: TGTGCCAGCAGTCCACAGGGTTTCTACACCTTC.

This chain uses TRBV5-6 with TRBJ2-7; D is unclear. The germline V gene has CDR1 SGHDT and CDR2 YYEEEE. This CDR3 is built from 16 residues. Trimming cost V 0 bases and J 0 bases, with 13 bases left between them. The chain's CDR3 is CASSLERGRTSYEQYF. Written as DNA, the CDR3 is TGTGCCAGCAGCTTGGAACGAGGTCGGACCTCCTACGAGCAGTACTTC.

About this clone: One end of the junction is discordant with germline, which a read error may explain. The V and J genes are TRBV5-1 and TRBJ2-7; D is perhaps TRBD1 (5 bases). Germline assignment: CDR1 SGHRS and CDR2 YFSETQ. The CDR3 has 13 residues. CDR3: CASSYDRSYEQYF. The CDR3 nucleotides read TGTGCCAGCAGCTATGACAGATCCTACGAGCAGTACTTC.

As DNA, the CDR3 is TGTGCCAGCAGCTTAATCAGCCCAGCGGGGGGGCCGGGCAATGAGCAGTTCTTC. Its translation: CASSLISPAGGPGNEQFF. This chain uses TRBV7-6 with TRBJ2-1; 10 bases are a match to TRBD2. The CDR3 has 18 residues. The V and J ends lost 2 bases and 6 bases, in that order; junction bases with no gene match: 13. Germline V gives CDR1 SGHVS, CDR2 FNYEAQ.

The chain carries TRBV10-1 and TRBJ2-7; 8 nucleotides line up with TRBD1. Trimming removed 7 bases from V and 6 bases from J; junction bases left unmatched: 5. The germline gives CDR1 WNHNN, CDR2 SYGVQD (reference sequence). There are 12 residues in the CDR3. This chain's CDR3 is CASTGQGGEQYF. For the CDR3, the DNA is TGCGCCAGCACCGGACAGGGAGGCGAGCAGTACTTC.

The chain links TRBV2 to TRBJ2-7; D is undetermined. Between the trimmed V and J ends, which lost 5 bases and 4 bases, there was a span of 9 bases. CDR1 is SNHLY, CDR2 FYNNEI, per germline. This CDR3 is 12 amino acids long. The CDR3 DNA is TGTGCCAGCAGTACTCCGGGTTACGAGCAGTACTTC. Its translation is CASSTPGYEQYF.

The V and J genes are TRBV5-1 and TRBJ2-2; 7 bases map to TRBD1. Germline-derived CDR1 and CDR2 are SGHRS and YFSETQ. V lost 2 bases, J lost 0 bases, and 19 bases stayed unmatched. The CDR3 is 21 amino acids. The CDR3 bases are TGCGCCAGCAGCTTATTGAACCGGGACAGCTTAACCCACTCGAACACCGGGGAGCTGTTTTTT. It encodes CASSLLNRDSLTHSNTGELFF.

This clone came up a few times. The chain is built from TRBV9 and TRBJ1-2, with D unclear. The germline gives CDR1 SGDLS, CDR2 YYNGEE. This CDR3 is built from 12 residues. Trimming left V 3 bases short and J 3 bases short, with 6 bases between. The CDR3 DNA reads as TGTGCCAGCAGCGACGTCTACTATGGCTACACCTTC. Amino acids: CASSDVYYGYTF.

This clone is categorized as medium-sized. The J gene is TRBJ1-6, the V gene TRBV6-4; 9 nucleotides line up with TRBD1. With 6 bases clipped from V and 13 bases from J, the junction kept 7 bases outside the gene matches. The CDR3 is 13 amino acids. Germline V gene sequence: CDR1 MRHNA, CDR2 SNTAGT. The DNA of the CDR3 is TGTGCCAGCAGCCCGACAGGGGGTGGGCCCCTCCACTTT. Its translation is CASSPTGGGPLHF.

This clone is medium-sized in the sample. This rearrangement joins TRBV2 to TRBJ1-5, with D hard to call. CDR1 is SNHLY and CDR2 is FYNNEI in the germline V gene. CDR3 size: 13 residues. V lost 7 bases and J 0 bases, leaving 7 bases between the germline ends. The CDR3 region has the DNA TGTGCCAGCAAGAGAGATAGCAATCAGCCCCAGCATTTT. Amino acids: CASKRDSNQPQHF.

This chain joins TRBV5-8 and TRBJ2-5; 13 bases fit TRBD2. The CDR3 consists of 16 residues. Trimming cost V 3 bases and J 4 bases; bases outside gene matches: 6. In germline, CDR1 is SGHTS, CDR2 YDEGEE. The CDR3 region has the DNA TGTGCCAGCAGCTCCGTTGGACTAGCGGGGGCAGAGACCCAGTACTTC. Translating gives CASSSVGLAGAETQYF.

V usage is TRBV5-6 and J usage is TRBJ2-4, with D perhaps TRBD1 (5 bases). The CDR3 loop spans 17 amino acids. Between the trimmed V and J ends, which lost 6 bases and 1 base, there was a span of 20 bases. Germline CDR1 is SGHDT and CDR2 is YYEEEE. CDR3 nucleotide sequence: TGTGCCAGCAACTCCATCAGGACAAAGGAGGCCAAAAACATTCAGTACTTC. Its protein is CASNSIRTKEAKNIQYF.

The chain links TRBV11-2 to TRBJ2-1; D is unclear. The CDR3 covers 13 residues. Trimming removed 3 bases from V and 7 bases from J, with 10 bases in between. The V gene's germline CDR1 is SGHAT and CDR2 FQNNGV. The CDR3 loop reads CASSLDGWNEQFF. The CDR3 DNA reads TGTGCCAGCAGCTTGGATGGCTGGAATGAGCAGTTCTTC.

The chain combines TRBV6-6 with TRBJ1-5; D is unclear. Germline values: CDR1 MNHNY, CDR2 SVGAGI (reference sequence). The CDR3 loop spans 15 amino acids. The ends were cut back, 2 bases at V and 2 bases at J, with 10 bases in the middle. For the CDR3, the DNA is TGTGCCAGCAGTTACGGACGGCCAGGCAATCAGCCCCAGCATTTT. Protein sequence: CASSYGRPGNQPQHF.

This sequence joins TRBV18 and TRBJ1-3, with D tentatively TRBD1 (6 bases). Per the germline V gene, CDR1 is KGHSH and CDR2 is LQKENI. The CDR3 has 16 amino acids. V lost 2 bases and J 0 bases, leaving 11 bases between the germline ends. The CDR3 reads CASSPETGSSGNTIYF. In DNA form, the CDR3 reads TGTGCCAGCTCACCAGAAACAGGGAGCTCTGGAAACACCATATATTTT.

This chain links TRBV4-2 with TRBJ2-1, with D perhaps TRBD2 (5 bases). V was shortened by 0 bases and J by 5 bases, with 11 bases between the two germline ends. The CDR3 length is 15 residues. CDR1 is LGHNA, CDR2 YNFKEQ, per germline. The CDR3 reads CASSQELARHNEQFF. CDR3 coding DNA: TGTGCCAGCAGCCAAGAGCTAGCACGGCACAATGAGCAGTTCTTC.

The DNA for the CDR3 is TGTGCCACCAGCAGCAGGGGATTGCAGCCCCAGCATTTT. Protein sequence: CATSSRGLQPQHF. The chain carries TRBV15 and TRBJ1-5, with a tentative D call TRBD1 (6 bases). Germline loops: CDR1 LNHNV, CDR2 YYDKDF (reference sequence). Trimming took off 3 bases at V and 7 bases at J, with 10 bases between the two ends. CDR3 length: 13 residues. The variable domain in full, completed from reference TRBV15 and TRBJ1-5, reads DAMVIQNPRYQVTQFGKPVTLSCSQTLNHNVMYWYQQKSSQAPKLLFHYYDKDFNNEADTPDNFQSRRPNTSFCFLDIRSPGLGDTAMYLCATSSRGLQPQHFGDGTRLSIL.

The V call is TRBV5-6, the J call TRBJ1-5; D gene ambiguous. V lost 2 bases to trimming and J lost 7 bases, with 22 bases between them. The germline V gene has CDR1 SGHDT and CDR2 YYEEEE. The CDR3 sequence is 17 residues long. The chain's CDR3 is CASSFYLGSGFGQPQHF. Here the CDR3 DNA reads TGTGCCAGCAGCTTTTATCTGGGTTCGGGGTTCGGGCAGCCCCAGCATTTT.

This chain connects TRBV6-4 to TRBJ2-7; TRBD2 aligns across 7 bases. This CDR3 contains 16 residues. Germline V gives CDR1 MRHNA, CDR2 SNTAGT. Trimming at V came to 5 bases and at J to 1 base, leaving 11 bases not matched to a gene. The DNA of the CDR3 is TGTGCCAGCAGTAACGTTAGCGGGTACCCTTCCTACGAGCAGTACTTC. This codes for CASSNVSGYPSYEQYF.